What follows are 28 T cell receptor beta chains derived from one specimen sequenced in a study of beta chain features in type 1 diabetes. Notes on the study in general: TCRB CDR3 length was moderately but significantly reduced in all four CD4+ subsets of Type 1 diabetes patients.

The isolated RNA, all of it, was reverse transcribed, so expressed TCRB transcripts were what got sequenced. Assay: immunoSEQ multiplex PCR; the TCRdb copy retains only in-frame clones and omits some. Of hundreds of thousands of clones in the sample, 11% to 15% were seen once. No antigen has been assigned to these receptors. The specimen sequenced was naive CD4+ T cells from blood. The receptors originated from a man aged 18 to 30 with type 1 diabetes.

Only a few counts were recorded for this clone. The J gene is TRBJ1-4, the V gene TRBV30, with D unresolved. The CDR3 runs 14 residues. The ends were cut back, 2 bases at V and 11 bases at J, with 18 bases in the middle. Per germline, CDR1 GTSNPN and CDR2 SVGIG (reference sequence). CDR3 loop: CAWSRGSPGSKLFF. CDR3 bases: TGTGCCTGGAGTAGAGGCTCTCCGGGATCCAAACTGTTTTTT.

This chain connects TRBV11-3 to TRBJ2-2, with D hard to call. Germline CDR1 and CDR2: SGHNT and YENEEA. The CDR3 is made up of 12 amino acids. The germline V and J ends were trimmed by 5 bases and 4 bases, with 5 bases remaining between them. CDR3 sequence (DNA): TGTGCCAGCAGCGTGGGCACCGGGGAGCTGTTTTTT. As protein: CASSVGTGELFF.

This clone was recorded a few times. The chain is built from TRBV20-1 and TRBJ2-5; a weak D match, TRBD1 (5 bases). CDR1 DFQATT and CDR2 SNEGSKA come from the germline V gene (reference sequence). V was trimmed by 7 bases and J by 5 bases, leaving 11 bases between them. This CDR3 is built from 11 residues. The CDR3: CSGRVGETQYF. CDR3 DNA sequence: TGCAGTGGCAGGGTGGGGGAGACCCAGTACTTC.

The chain has TRBV6-5 and TRBJ2-7, with 10 bases matching TRBD2. The V and J ends lost 6 bases and 4 bases, in that order; junction bases with no gene match: 6. This CDR3 has 14 amino acids. CDR1 is MNHEY and CDR2 is SVGAGI in the germline V gene. For the CDR3, the DNA is TGTGCCAGCAGGTCTAGCGGGAGTGATTACGAGCAGTACTTC. This sequence encodes CASRSSGSDYEQYF.

This chain joins TRBV11-3 and TRBJ2-2; D is uncertain. Germline CDR1 reads SGHNT; CDR2 reads YENEEA. The CDR3 length is 19 residues. The V gene lost 0 bases and the J gene lost 1 base, with 18 bases spanning the gap. Here the CDR3 reads CASSLDLALGGKNTGELFF. CDR3 bases: TGTGCCAGCAGCTTAGATCTTGCGCTGGGCGGCAAGAACACCGGGGAGCTGTTTTTT.

This clone was counted a few times. The V call is TRBV5-1, the J call TRBJ1-2; a possible D gene is TRBD1 (5 bases). The CDR3 covers 12 residues. The V end was cut by 4 bases, the J end by 8 bases, with 12 bases between. Germline CDR1 and CDR2: SGHRS and YFSETQ. The CDR3 loop reads CASSRGDWGYTF. The CDR3 nucleotides are TGCGCCAGCAGCCGTGGGGACTGGGGCTACACCTTC.

V and J are TRBV4-2 and TRBJ2-3, with D possibly being TRBD1 (7 bases). Trimming removed 4 bases from V and 12 bases from J, with 17 bases in between. CDR3 size: 13 residues. Per germline, CDR1 LGHNA and CDR2 YNFKEQ. CDR3 nucleotide sequence: TGTGCCAGCAGCCCCAGGGGGGACACTCAACAGTATTTT. The encoded protein is CASSPRGDTQQYF.

This clone has just a few counts. V is TRBV5-6 and J is TRBJ2-5, with D hard to call. The CDR3 spans 14 residues. Germline CDR1 and CDR2: SGHDT and YYEEEE. The V end was cut by 0 bases, the J end by 1 base, with 7 bases between. The CDR3 bases are TGTGCCAGCAGCTTGGGACGTCTCCAAGAGACCCAGTACTTC. Translating gives CASSLGRLQETQYF. The full variable domain, rest sourced from reference TRBV5-6 and TRBJ2-5, is DAGVTQSPTHLIKTRGQQVTLRCSPKSGHDTVSWYQQALGQGPQFIFQYYEEEERQRGNFPDRFSGHQFPNYSSELNVNALLLGDSALYLCASSLGRLQETQYFGPGTRLLVL.

J is TRBJ1-2 and V is TRBV2, with D possibly being TRBD1 (5 bases). CDR1 SNHLY and CDR2 FYNNEI come from the germline V gene. This CDR3 region has 13 residues. V lost 4 bases and J lost 2, with 8 bases in between. The CDR3 is CASSGTGNYGYTF. The CDR3 DNA follows: TGTGCCAGCAGTGGCACAGGCAACTATGGCTACACCTTC.

This clone appeared a few times. The CDR3 region is CATSARLDRKNEKLFF. In DNA, the CDR3 is TGTGCCACCAGCGCCCGTTTGGACAGGAAGAATGAAAAACTGTTTTTT. The chain couples TRBV15 to TRBJ1-4; 7 bases agree with TRBD1. The V gene's germline CDR1 is LNHNV and CDR2 YYDKDF (reference sequence). With 5 bases clipped from V and 5 bases from J, the junction kept 11 bases outside the gene matches. The CDR3 is made up of 16 amino acids.

This clone was recorded a few times. The V and J genes are TRBV29-1 and TRBJ1-5; D remains unclear. The CDR3 has 13 amino acids. Trimming stripped 8 bases from V and 3 bases from J, with 14 bases between. Germline lookup yields CDR1 SQVTM and CDR2 ANQGSEA. In DNA, the CDR3 is TGCAGCATAACGACTGGAGACAATCAGCCCCAGCATTTT. Its translation is CSITTGDNQPQHF. Full variable domain (remainder filled in from reference TRBV29-1 and TRBJ1-5): SAVISQKPSRDICQRGTSLTIQCQVDSQVTMMFWYRQQPGQSLTLIATANQGSEATYESGFVIDKFPISRPNLTFSTLTVSNMSPEDSSIYLCSITTGDNQPQHFGDGTRLSIL.

The rearrangement joins TRBV5-1 to TRBJ1-5; D remains ambiguous. The length of the CDR3 is 12 residues. Germline V lookup: CDR1 SGHRS, CDR2 YFSETQ. V was cut by 5 bases and J by 5 bases, with 8 bases left in between. The CDR3 coding sequence is TGCGCCAGCAGGGAGGGAGATCAGCCCCAGCATTTT. Amino acids: CASREGDQPQHF.

Turning to this clone: This may be a read error: a much more frequent sequence differs by one nucleotide. Other DNA sequences from this sample encode an identical CDR3 as well. The chain uses TRBV5-1 and TRBJ2-3; D not resolved. CDR1 and CDR2 (germline): SGHRS, YFSETQ. The V and J ends lost 2 bases and 2 bases respectively, with 3 bases between them. The CDR3 extends over 12 amino acids. In DNA, the CDR3 is TGCGCCAGCAGCTTTGACACAGATACGCAGTATTTT. Protein sequence: CASSFDTDTQYF.

V usage is TRBV28 and J usage is TRBJ2-7, with a weak D call TRBD1 (7 bases). This CDR3 is 14 amino acids long. Trimming removed 3 bases from V and 4 bases from J, with 13 bases in between. Per germline, CDR1 MDHEN and CDR2 SYDVKM. The CDR3: CASSLYQGGYEQYF. In DNA form, the CDR3 reads TGTGCCAGCAGTTTGTATCAGGGGGGATACGAGCAGTACTTC.

There are a few counts of this clone. Other DNA sequences of this sample code for an identical CDR3. The chain is built from TRBV7-2 and TRBJ2-5, with D perhaps TRBD2 (6 bases). This CDR3 spans 14 amino acids. V was shortened by 1 base and J by 3 bases, with 9 bases between the two germline ends. CDR1 is SGHTA, CDR2 FQGNSA, per germline. CDR3 sequence: CASSLGRGEETQYF. The CDR3 DNA is TGTGCCAGCAGCTTAGGGCGGGGTGAAGAGACCCAGTACTTC.

With respect to this clone: Other DNA sequences of this sample code for an identical CDR3. This chain uses TRBV29-1 with TRBJ1-1, with D possibly TRBD1 on 5 matching bases. Germline loops: CDR1 SQVTM, CDR2 ANQGSEA. The CDR3 runs 12 residues. Trimming shortened V by 4 bases and J by 1 base, and 7 bases separated the two germline ends. Written as DNA, the CDR3 is TGCAGCGTTGGGGGGAGGAACACTGAAGCTTTCTTT. The encoded protein is CSVGGRNTEAFF.

The chain couples TRBV9 to TRBJ2-7, with a tentative D call TRBD2 (6 bases). The CDR3 contains 14 residues. V was clipped by 3 bases and J by 2 bases, with 12 bases between them. CDR1 SGDLS and CDR2 YYNGEE come from the germline V gene. DNA of the CDR3: TGTGCCAGCAGCGAAGGGACTCCCCCCTACGAGCAGTACTTC. It codes for CASSEGTPPYEQYF.

This clone was seen more than once but under ten times. The V call is TRBV19, the J call TRBJ1-2; D is undetermined. Germline V gene data show CDR1 as LNHDA and CDR2 as SQIVND (reference sequence). Trimming cost V 8 bases and J 0 bases, with 7 bases left between them. This CDR3 spans 12 amino acids. CDR3: CASRQTNYGYTF. In nucleotides, the CDR3 is TGTGCCAGTCGCCAGACTAACTATGGCTACACCTTC.

This clone has just a few counts. The V gene is TRBV14, the J gene TRBJ2-3; D is possibly TRBD1 (6 bases). Germline V lookup: CDR1 SGHDN, CDR2 FVKESK. The CDR3 is made up of 13 amino acids. V was pared by 8 bases and J by 6 bases, with 15 bases between. This CDR3 reads CASERQGTDTQYF. The DNA of the CDR3 is TGTGCCAGCGAACGGCAGGGGACGGATACGCAGTATTTT.

This clone was seen a few times. The V call is TRBV2, the J call TRBJ2-3, with D uncertain. V was clipped by 5 bases and J by 0 bases, with 6 bases between them. Germline CDR1 is SNHLY and CDR2 is FYNNEI. This CDR3 is built from 13 residues. Here the CDR3 reads CASSSLSTDTQYF. The CDR3 nucleotides are TGTGCCAGCAGTTCTCTTAGCACAGATACGCAGTATTTT. The full variable domain, its missing parts supplied by reference TRBV2 and TRBJ2-3, is EPEVTQTPSHQVTQMGQEVILRCVPISNHLYFYWYRQILGQKVEFLVSFYNNEISEKSEIFDDQFSVERPDGSNFTLKIRSTKLEDSAMYFCASSSLSTDTQYFGPGTRLTVL.

This clone was counted between two and nine times. This chain uses TRBV30 with TRBJ2-7; 10 positions agree with TRBD2. CDR3 length equals 12 residues. Germline V gives CDR1 GTSNPN, CDR2 SVGIG (reference sequence). After removal of 5 bases from V and 3 bases from J, the junction contained 1 base not matched to a gene. DNA for the CDR3: TGTGCCTGGGGGACTAGCGACTACGAGCAGTACTTC. Its translation is CAWGTSDYEQYF. Complete variable domain (other parts from reference TRBV30 and TRBJ2-7): SQTIHQWPATLVQPVGSPLSLECTVEGTSNPNLYWYRQAAGRGLQLLFYSVGIGQISSEVPQNLSASRPQDRQFILSSKKLLLSDSGFYLCAWGTSDYEQYFGPGTRLTVT.

This chain joins TRBV9 and TRBJ2-7, with 9 nucleotides matching TRBD1. Germline V lookup: CDR1 SGDLS, CDR2 YYNGEE. The V gene end was trimmed by 4 bases and the J gene end by 0 bases; junction bases not matched to a gene: 5. This CDR3 spans 15 amino acids. The CDR3 sequence is CASSLGTGSSYEQYF. Here the CDR3 DNA reads TGTGCCAGCAGCCTCGGGACAGGGTCCTCCTACGAGCAGTACTTC.

The chain couples TRBV9 to TRBJ2-2; D not certain. This CDR3 has 16 residues. The germline V gene encodes CDR1 SGDLS and CDR2 YYNGEE. V was shortened by 0 bases and J by 0 bases, with 9 bases between the two germline ends. The CDR3 DNA sequence: TGTGCCAGCAGCGTAGCTGGGCGTTCGAACACCGGGGAGCTGTTTTTT. This gives the protein CASSVAGRSNTGELFF.

In this sample, this clone turned up a few times. V and J are TRBV28 and TRBJ1-2; D unclear. This CDR3 is built from 13 residues. Germline loops: CDR1 MDHEN, CDR2 SYDVKM. Trimming cost V 6 bases and J 2 bases, with 10 bases left between them. Here the CDR3 DNA reads TGTGCCAGCAGGGGAGAGGGCAACTATGGCTACACCTTC. The encoded protein is CASRGEGNYGYTF.

The chain is built from TRBV25-1 and TRBJ1-2; 9 bases are shared with TRBD1. The CDR3 contains 16 residues. J lost 2 bases, V lost 4 bases, and 8 bases had no gene match. Germline values: CDR1 MGHDK, CDR2 SYGVNS. CDR3 region: CASSGQQGAPNYGYTF. The CDR3 bases are TGTGCCAGCAGTGGACAACAGGGGGCCCCGAACTATGGCTACACCTTC.

Points on this clone: Other nucleotide sequences in the sample specify the same CDR3. The rearrangement links TRBV2 to TRBJ2-6; D is ambiguous. From germline, CDR1 is SNHLY and CDR2 FYNNEI. The CDR3 spans 14 residues. V was clipped by 4 bases and J by 0 bases, with 4 bases between them. CDR3 loop: CASSVRSGANVLTF. CDR3 in DNA: TGTGCCAGCAGTGTGCGCTCTGGGGCCAACGTCCTGACTTTC.

The chain recombines TRBV5-4 with TRBJ2-2; the match to TRBD1 covers 7 bases. Germline V gene lookup returns CDR1 SGHNT and CDR2 YYREEE (reference sequence). The length of the CDR3 is 15 residues. V shed 4 bases and J 4 bases; nucleotides not matched to a gene: 7. The CDR3 here is CASSERQGITGELFF. CDR3 in DNA: TGTGCCAGCAGCGAAAGACAGGGTATCACCGGGGAGCTGTTTTTT.

This clone was recorded only once. The chain links TRBV6-1 to TRBJ2-7; D gene uncertain. The CDR3 is 14 residues long. With 5 bases removed from V and 6 bases from J, the gap between germline ends came to 17 bases. CDR1 MNHNS and CDR2 SASEGT come from the germline V gene. The chain's CDR3 is CASSLPSPSREQYF. The CDR3 DNA is TGTGCCAGCAGTCTTCCATCCCCCTCGCGCGAGCAGTACTTC.